These 25 T cell receptor beta chains were sequenced from one sample in a study of vaccination and CD4 T cells after COVID-19. Treatment specified: roughly 10-day PBMC culture with coronavirus spike peptide pools or control peptides (ViraFEST assay). The assay that was used to sequence DNA from cultured CD4+ T cells was the Oncomine TCR Beta short-read assay. MiXCR was run by TCRdb on the PCR reads, yielding one entry per CDR3 protein. The sample includes some 4,000 distinct CDR3 sequences, roughly 23% seen only once; the top ten take over 15%. Their antigens remain unidentified. Sequences were obtained from CD4+ T cells from blood, cultured in vitro. The receptors come from a human donor who had recovered from COVID-19.

The gene calls are TRBV11-2 and TRBJ2-2; 9 bases map to TRBD2. The CDR3 is 15 amino acids. Germline CDR1 is SGHAT and CDR2 is FQNNGV. Trimming took 6 bases from V and 7 from J; bases not matched to a gene: 9. CDR3 sequence reads: CASRPAGGRGGELFF. In DNA, the CDR3 is TGTGCCAGCAGACCGGCGGGGGGGCGGGGCGGGGAGCTGTTTTTT.

This sequence joins TRBV11-1 and TRBJ1-1, with D unclear. Germline V gene sequence: CDR1 SGHAT, CDR2 FQDESV (reference sequence). The CDR3 has 14 residues. Trimming removed 2 bases at V and 1 base at J, with 8 bases between. CDR3 protein: CASSLRAGNTEAFF. In DNA form, the CDR3 reads TGTGCCAGCAGCTTAAGGGCGGGGAACACTGAAGCTTTCTTT. Full variable domain (rest looked up from reference TRBV11-1 and TRBJ1-1): EAEVAQSPRYKITEKSQAVAFWCDPISGHATLYWYRQILGQGPELLVQFQDESVVDDSQLPKDRFSAERLKGVDSTLKIQPAELGDSAMYLCASSLRAGNTEAFFGQGTRLTVV.

This clonotype has more than one count but fewer than ten. The V gene is TRBV27, the J gene TRBJ2-3; D possibly corresponds to TRBD1 (6 bases). This CDR3 comprises 15 residues. Germline CDR1 is MNHEY and CDR2 is SMNVEV (reference sequence). The V end lost 2 bases, the J end lost 5 bases, and 14 bases lay between the germline ends. The CDR3 DNA follows: TGTGCCAGCAGTTTAACCCAGGGGAGTAGAGATACGCAGTATTTT. Translated, it gives CASSLTQGSRDTQYF.

This clonotype was observed a handful of times. The chain employs TRBV11-2 and TRBJ2-5; perhaps TRBD2 as D (6 bases). Germline lookup yields CDR1 SGHAT and CDR2 FQNNGV. The CDR3 totals 15 residues. V was shortened by 3 bases and J by 1 base, with 12 bases between the two germline ends. In DNA form, the CDR3 reads TGTGCCAGCAGCTTTGGGGGGAGGCTCCAAGAGACCCAGTACTTC. Protein product: CASSFGGRLQETQYF.

This clonotype has a handful of counts. The chain employs TRBV18 and TRBJ2-7; 8 bases line up with TRBD1. The CDR3 has 14 amino acids. From germline, CDR1 is KGHSH and CDR2 LQKENI. With V trimmed by 5 bases and J by 0 bases, 3 bases remained unmatched. CDR3 in amino acids: CASSTGTGSYEQYF. The CDR3 nucleotides are TGTGCCAGCTCAACCGGGACAGGCTCCTACGAGCAGTACTTC.

This rearrangement joins TRBV12-3 or TRBV12-4 to TRBJ1-1, with TRBD1 identical over 9 bases. J gave up 1 base and V 8 bases, and 2 bases lay outside the gene matches. The CDR3 sequence is 13 residues long. The CDR3 here is CASEQGANTEAFF. DNA for the CDR3: TGTGCCAGCGAACAGGGGGCGAACACTGAAGCTTTCTTT.

By sample share, this clonotype is medium-sized. The chain recombines TRBV2 with TRBJ1-4, with 7 nucleotides matching TRBD1. The germline V gene has CDR1 SNHLY and CDR2 FYNNEI. CDR3 size: 14 residues. The V and J ends lost 5 bases and 6 bases, in that order; junction bases with no gene match: 6. The CDR3 loop is CASSTQGSDEKLFF. As DNA, the CDR3 is TGTGCCAGCAGTACACAGGGGTCCGATGAAAAACTGTTTTTT.

This clonotype has only a few counts. V and J are TRBV12-3 or TRBV12-4 and TRBJ1-1; D ambiguous. CDR3 length: 13 amino acids. V was clipped by 3 bases and J by 4 bases, with 9 bases between them. CDR3 sequence reads: CASSFIRTTEAFF. Here the CDR3 DNA reads TGTGCCAGCAGTTTTATCCGGACCACTGAAGCTTTCTTT.

This clonotype was counted between two and nine times. The chain employs TRBV2 and TRBJ1-2; 11 nucleotides line up with TRBD1. The V segment lost 9 bases and the J segment 7 bases; nucleotides outside the gene matches: 10. CDR3 length equals 14 residues. Germline CDR1 reads SNHLY; CDR2 reads FYNNEI. The CDR3 nucleotides are TGTGCCAGGGACAGGGGGCGTCGGTTTGGTGGCTACACCTTC. Encoded protein: CARDRGRRFGGYTF.

The chain recombines TRBV15 with TRBJ2-7; no reliable D call. CDR3 length: 15 amino acids. Germline V gives CDR1 LNHNV, CDR2 YYDKDF (reference sequence). Trimming shortened V by 0 bases and J by 1 base, and 10 bases separated the two germline ends. The CDR3 DNA reads TGTGCCACCAGCAGAGAGGGCAGGAAGTCCTACGAGCAGTACTTC. This gives the protein CATSREGRKSYEQYF.

As for this clonotype: A read error is possible here, since a much larger clone lies one base away. The genes are TRBV30 and TRBJ1-2; D is perhaps TRBD1 (5 bases). The V end was cut by 0 bases, the J end by 7 bases, with 18 bases between. This CDR3 spans 15 amino acids. Germline V CDR1 and CDR2: GTSNPN, SVGIG (reference sequence). The CDR3 spells CAWSVPTRQGGGYTF. The CDR3 DNA follows: TGTGCCTGGAGTGTACCAACAAGGCAGGGCGGTGGCTACACCTTC.

The chain links TRBV30 to TRBJ2-3, with TRBD2 matching over 9 bases. This CDR3 is built from 16 residues. Germline CDR1 GTSNPN, CDR2 SVGIG (reference sequence). The V and J ends lost 2 bases and 4 bases, in that order; junction bases with no gene match: 10. CDR3 sequence (DNA): TGTGCCTGGAGTTTGGGACTAGCAGGAGGTCCAGATACGCAGTATTTT. Its translation: CAWSLGLAGGPDTQYF.

In its sample, this clonotype is medium-sized (0.01 to 0.1%). V and J are TRBV27 and TRBJ1-6, with a weak D call TRBD1 (5 bases). The V gene lost 3 bases and the J gene lost 8 bases, with 11 bases spanning the gap. This CDR3 contains 14 residues. CDR1 is MNHEY and CDR2 is SMNVEV in the germline V gene (reference sequence). This chain's CDR3 is CASSLGLGDSPLHF. CDR3 coding DNA: TGTGCCAGCAGTTTGGGCCTAGGGGATTCACCCCTCCACTTT.

This clonotype was seen more than once but under ten times. V gene TRBV19 combines with J gene TRBJ2-6, with a weak D call TRBD2 (7 bases). The CDR3 sequence is 18 residues long. Germline V gene sequence: CDR1 LNHDA, CDR2 SQIVND (reference sequence). V was shortened by 2 bases and J by 2 bases, with 16 bases between the two germline ends. The CDR3 here is CASSIRARGATGANVLTF. For the CDR3, the DNA is TGTGCCAGTAGTATACGCGCTCGGGGGGCGACTGGGGCCAACGTCCTGACTTTC.

This clonotype is labeled as medium-sized. The chain uses TRBV19 and TRBJ1-2; 8 bases are a match to TRBD1. The germline V gene encodes CDR1 LNHDA and CDR2 SQIVND (reference sequence). V shed 10 bases and J 6 bases; nucleotides not matched to a gene: 10. CDR3 length equals 13 residues. CDR3 DNA: TGTGCCACGATGGGACAGGAGGTTCATGGCTACACCTTC. This translates into CATMGQEVHGYTF.

This clonotype was counted a single time. This chain connects TRBV19 to TRBJ1-4, with D perhaps matching TRBD1 (6 bases). Germline-derived CDR1 and CDR2 are LNHDA and SQIVND (reference sequence). The CDR3 loop spans 13 amino acids. The germline V and J ends were trimmed by 8 bases and 6 bases, with 13 bases remaining between them. The CDR3 region is CASAQDRDEKLFF. The DNA for the CDR3 is TGTGCCAGTGCCCAGGACAGAGATGAAAAACTGTTTTTT.

This clonotype has just a few counts. The CDR3 coding sequence is TGTGCCATCAGTGAGGTAGGACAGGGTGGCGAGCAGTACTTC. Translating gives CAISEVGQGGEQYF. The chain recombines TRBV10-3 with TRBJ2-7; 8 bases align to TRBD1. The V segment lost 2 bases and the J segment 6 bases; nucleotides outside the gene matches: 6. The CDR3 loop spans 14 amino acids. Germline CDR1 and CDR2: ENHRY and SYGVKD.

The V call is TRBV20-1, the J call TRBJ1-6; possible D gene TRBD1, 6 bases. With 5 bases removed from V and 0 bases from J, the gap between germline ends came to 8 bases. CDR1 is DFQATT and CDR2 is SNEGSKA in the germline V gene (reference sequence). This CDR3 contains 14 residues. CDR3 sequence: CSASDSSYNSPLHF. CDR3 sequence (DNA): TGCAGTGCTTCGGACAGCTCCTATAATTCACCCCTCCACTTT.

The V and J genes are TRBV2 and TRBJ2-7; perhaps TRBD1 as D (5 bases). The CDR3 has 11 residues. Deletions cut 6 bases from V and 5 bases from J, with 8 bases between. The germline CDR1 and CDR2 sequences are SNHLY and FYNNEI. In nucleotides, the CDR3 is TGTGCCAGCAGGACGACAGACGAGCAGTACTTC. Amino acids: CASRTTDEQYF.

Judged by abundance, this clonotype is medium-sized. J is TRBJ2-6 and V is TRBV10-3; D perhaps matches TRBD2 (7 bases). From germline, CDR1 is ENHRY and CDR2 SYGVKD. The V and J ends lost 2 bases and 2 bases respectively, with 10 bases between them. The CDR3 loop spans 16 amino acids. CDR3 nucleotides: TGTGCCATCAGTGAGCTAGGGGGGGCTGGGGCCAACGTCCTGACTTTC. As protein: CAISELGGAGANVLTF.

This chain links TRBV19 with TRBJ2-7; TRBD1 matches at 9 bases. The germline CDR1 and CDR2 sequences are LNHDA and SQIVND (reference sequence). The J segment lost 3 bases and the V segment lost 7 bases, leaving 4 bases of the junction unmatched. This CDR3 comprises 13 residues. CDR3 loop: CASTRGQGYEQYF. The CDR3 bases are TGTGCCAGTACCCGGGGACAGGGCTACGAGCAGTACTTC.

Relative to its sample, this clonotype is medium-sized. J is TRBJ2-7 and V is TRBV19; D might be TRBD1 or TRBD2, each matching 5 bases. Trimming shortened V by 4 bases and J by 3 bases, and 7 bases separated the two germline ends. CDR1 LNHDA and CDR2 SQIVND come from the germline V gene (reference sequence). CDR3 size: 12 residues. The CDR3 bases are TGTGCCAGTAGTAGGGACCTCTACGAGCAGTACTTC. Its protein product is CASSRDLYEQYF. Looking up the rest from reference TRBV19 and TRBJ2-7 gives the full variable domain: DGGITQSPKYLFRKEGQNVTLSCEQNLNHDAMYWYRQDPGQGLRLIYYSQIVNDFQKGDIAEGYSVSREKKESFPLTVTSAQKNPTAFYLCASSRDLYEQYFGPGTRLTVT.

This CDR3 is CASSFDVGPSGNTIYF. The CDR3, as DNA: TGTGCCAGCAGCTTTGACGTAGGGCCATCCGGAAACACCATATATTTT. This sequence joins TRBV7-9 and TRBJ1-3; no firm D call. The V gene lost 3 bases and the J gene lost 4 bases, with 16 bases spanning the gap. CDR1 SEHNR and CDR2 FQNEAQ come from the germline V gene (reference sequence). This CDR3 has 16 amino acids.

This sequence joins TRBV3-1 and TRBJ1-2; maybe TRBD1 (5 bases). Germline CDR1 and CDR2: LGHDT and YNNKEL (reference sequence). Trimming left V 0 bases short and J 9 bases short, with 11 bases between. CDR3 size: 13 residues. The CDR3 here is CASSQDGGVRYTF. Written as DNA, the CDR3 is TGTGCCAGCAGCCAAGATGGAGGGGTTCGCTACACCTTC. The whole variable domain, filled in from reference TRBV3-1 and TRBJ1-2, reads DTAVSQTPKYLVTQMGNDKSIKCEQNLGHDTMYWYKQDSKKFLKIMFSYNNKELIINETVPNRFSPKSPDKAHLNLHINSLELGDSAVYFCASSQDGGVRYTFGSGTRLTVV.

In this sample, this clonotype turned up a few times. V and J are TRBV27 and TRBJ1-6; D possibly corresponds to TRBD1 (5 bases). Per the germline V gene, CDR1 is MNHEY and CDR2 is SMNVEV (reference sequence). V was trimmed by 4 bases and J by 13 bases, leaving 17 bases between them. This CDR3 has 14 residues. CDR3 nucleotides: TGTGCCAGCAGTTCATACCCCTACGGGGGTCCCCTCCACTTT. This sequence encodes CASSSYPYGGPLHF.